The rows below give T cell receptor beta chains drawn from one sample of a study of OX40 agonist ivuxolimab in advanced cancers. Libraries were prepared by immunoSEQ multiplex PCR; TCRdb keeps only in-frame clonotypes and omits some of them. The data contain under 80,000 clones, 88% of them singletons. The sample consisted of CD4+ or CD8+ T cells sorted from blood, taken in a trial of the OX40 agonist ivuxolimab. Receptors originate from an adult with an advanced solid tumor such as melanoma, head and neck, liver or kidney cancer. Both conserved end residues are part of each CDR3. The D gene is left open where the match is weak. Some rows have no size entry. The others give once, few or many, or a class for an expanded clone.

cdr3_nt: TGCGCCAGCAGCTTAGGACTAGCGGGGGCGGATACGCAGTATTTT; cdr3_aa: CASSLGLAGADTQYF; v_call: TRBV5-1; d_call: TRBD2; clone_size: NA; j_call: TRBJ2-3
cdr3_nt: TGTGCCAGCAGCCCTAGCTCCTACGAGCAGTACTTC; cdr3_aa: CASSPSSYEQYF; v_call: TRBV28; d_call: NA; clone_size: NA; j_call: TRBJ2-7
cdr3_nt: TGTGCCAGCAAAAGCGGGGCCTTGAACGAGCAGTACTTC; cdr3_aa: CASKSGALNEQYF; v_call: TRBV11-3; d_call: TRBD2; clone_size: NA; j_call: TRBJ2-7
cdr3_nt: TGTGCCAGCAGCCAGGACAGGCATCAGCCCCAGCATTTT; cdr3_aa: CASSQDRHQPQHF; v_call: TRBV14; d_call: TRBD1; clone_size: NA; j_call: TRBJ1-5
cdr3_nt: TGTGCCAGCAGCCAAGGCGCCGGGACAGTCTCATACGAGCAGTACTTC; cdr3_aa: CASSQGAGTVSYEQYF; v_call: TRBV5-6; d_call: TRBD1; clone_size: NA; j_call: TRBJ2-7
cdr3_nt: TGCGCCAGCAGGGAGGTGGCTAGCGGTACCTACAATGAGCAGTTCTTC; cdr3_aa: CASREVASGTYNEQFF; v_call: TRBV5-1; d_call: TRBD2; clone_size: NA; j_call: TRBJ2-1
cdr3_nt: TGTGCCTGGAGTTTGGCAGGCGCCAGCTCCTATAATTCACCCCTCCACTTT; cdr3_aa: CAWSLAGASSYNSPLHF; v_call: TRBV30; d_call: NA; clone_size: NA; j_call: TRBJ1-6
cdr3_nt: TGCGCCAGCAGCCCTCGCGCGGTCCAAGAGACCCAGTACTTC; cdr3_aa: CASSPRAVQETQYF; v_call: TRBV5-1; d_call: NA; clone_size: NA; j_call: TRBJ2-5
cdr3_nt: TGTGCCAGCAGCAGCGGACTAGCGGGAGGGCCATACGAGCAGTACTTC; cdr3_aa: CASSSGLAGGPYEQYF; v_call: TRBV21-1; d_call: NA; clone_size: NA; j_call: TRBJ2-7
cdr3_nt: TGTGCCAGCTCACCGGGAAGCGGCACCGGGGAGCTGTTTTTT; cdr3_aa: CASSPGSGTGELFF; v_call: TRBV18; d_call: NA; clone_size: few; j_call: TRBJ2-2
cdr3_nt: TGCGCCAGCAGCTTGGAGTACAGAGCGAACACCGGGGAGCTGTTTTTT; cdr3_aa: CASSLEYRANTGELFF; v_call: TRBV5-1; d_call: NA; clone_size: NA; j_call: TRBJ2-2
cdr3_nt: TGCGCCAGCAGTCAATATCGGGGGAGAAAGGACAATGAGCAGTTCTTC; cdr3_aa: CASSQYRGRKDNEQFF; v_call: TRBV23-1; d_call: NA; clone_size: NA; j_call: TRBJ2-1
cdr3_nt: TGTGCCAGCACAGAGACGAACACCGGGGAGCTGTTTTTT; cdr3_aa: CASTETNTGELFF; v_call: TRBV13; d_call: NA; clone_size: NA; j_call: TRBJ2-2